This record looks at one T cell receptor (beta chain) sequence and its context. Its cognate antigen is unknown. The junction differs from germline at one of its ends, possibly a read error. CDR1 is MDHEN, CDR2 SYDVKM, per germline. The CDR3 runs to 14 residues. The template was RNA from unsorted bulk tissue. Donors were chemotherapy-naive, newly diagnosed lung cancer surgical patients in China, August–late 2014. Three rounds of nested PCR, following a modified ARM-PCR protocol, produced the TCRbeta library. TCRdb recomputed calls from the multiplex PCR reads with MiXCR, one row per CDR3 protein. The data contain fewer than 80,000 distinct CDR3 sequences, nearly 70% of them singletons. This sample is drawn from a study of tumor and adjacent non-tumor tissue in lung cancer. Study conclusions and caveats: Top 100 clones took a larger repertoire share in normal lung. Tumor tissue had significantly higher TCR diversity than normal lung.

Sequencing used lung tumor tissue. The clonotype originates from a woman aged 70-85 years with non-small cell lung cancer. The genes are TRBV28 and TRBJ1-4; 8 nucleotides align to TRBD1. CDR3 amino acids: CTSRTGPANEKLFF. CDR3 nucleotide sequence: TGTACCAGCAGGACAGGGCCCGCTAATGAAAAACTGTTTTTT.